Below, 17 T cell receptor beta chains from the same sample are listed, as sequenced in a study of STAT3 mutations in large granular lymphocyte leukemia. Broader study findings: Every T-LGLL patient had at least one immunodominant TCRbeta clonotype.

The method was immunoSEQ multiplex PCR; TCRdb's version includes in-frame clones alone and lacks a portion of them. The table has 37,000 or so clones, nearly 90% seen once. These receptors lack a known antigen. Sequenced sample: PBMCs. Receptors were obtained from a human donor with T large granular lymphocyte leukemia. Some clones in this sample may be carry-over from other donors' samples.

On this clone itself: No conserved phenylalanine or tryptophan is present at the end of the CDR3, so a read error is the likely explanation. No DNA is shown, since the ends of the CDR3 on it are uncertain; the CDR3 is the one TCRdb lists. The gene calls are TRBV6-5 and TRBJ1-5. The length of the CDR3 is 13 amino acids, counting both ends. From germline, CDR1 is MNHEY and CDR2 SVGAGI. The CDR3 spells CASSPGVGARITI.

V is TRBV30 and J is TRBJ1-6, with D possibly being TRBD1 (6 bases). CDR3 length equals 14 residues. Trimming cost V 6 bases and J 1 base, with 10 bases left between them. Germline V gives CDR1 GTSNPN, CDR2 SVGIG (reference sequence). The CDR3 coding sequence is TGTGCCTGTGCAGGGGATTCCTATAATTCACCCCTCCACTTT. It is translated as CACAGDSYNSPLHF.

The rearrangement joins TRBV6-5 to TRBJ2-1; 10 bases are shared with TRBD2. This CDR3 contains 15 residues. The V gene's germline CDR1 is MNHEY and CDR2 SVGAGI. V was pared by 2 bases and J by 4 bases, with 2 bases of the junction left unmatched. In DNA form, the CDR3 reads TGTGCCAGCAGTTACGTAGCGGGGGGATACAATGAGCAGTTCTTC. This encodes CASSYVAGGYNEQFF.

This chain uses TRBV18 with TRBJ2-7; TRBD2 matches at 8 bases. The germline CDR1 and CDR2 sequences are KGHSH and LQKENI. V trimming: 3 bases; J trimming: 5 bases; junction bases outside the gene matches: 6. This CDR3 contains 14 residues. CDR3 nucleotides: TGTGCCAGCTCACCTCTACCGGGGGGGGACGAGCAGTACGTC. Amino acids: CASSPLPGGDEQYV.

This sequence joins TRBV19 and TRBJ1-5, with D unclear. Germline loops: CDR1 LNHDA, CDR2 SQIVND (reference sequence). V was trimmed by 10 bases and J by 3 bases, leaving 13 bases between them. There are 13 residues in the CDR3. CDR3 in amino acids: CATASYFNQPQHF. CDR3 sequence (DNA): TGTGCCACCGCCAGCTATTTCAATCAGCCCCAGCATTTT.

This chain links TRBV7-8 with TRBJ2-1, with 7 nucleotides matching TRBD2. The CDR3 covers 15 residues. J was trimmed by 0 bases and V by 5 bases; bases with no gene match: 4. Germline V gene data show CDR1 as SGHVS and CDR2 as FQNEAQ. The chain's CDR3 is CASSPRTSSYNEQFF. CDR3 nucleotide sequence: TGTGCCAGCAGCCCGCGGACTAGCTCCTACAATGAGCAGTTCTTC.

The rearrangement joins TRBV4-3 to TRBJ2-3; no clear D gene. This CDR3 region has 12 residues. In germline, CDR1 is LGHNA, CDR2 YSLEER. Trimming left V 4 bases short and J 6 bases short, with 8 bases between. The CDR3 loop is CASSRSPDTQYF. The CDR3 coding sequence is TGCGCCAGCAGCCGTAGTCCGGATACGCAGTATTTT.

This chain joins TRBV13 and TRBJ2-3, with TRBD2 as a possible D gene (5 bases). The V end was cut by 0 bases, the J end by 14 bases, with 12 bases between. The germline gives CDR1 PRHDT, CDR2 FYEKMQ (reference sequence). The CDR3 consists of 12 residues. The CDR3 DNA reads as TGTGCCAGCAGCTTAGGTGCTAGCTTCAGGTATTTT. Its protein product is CASSLGASFRYF.

The rearrangement links TRBV4-2 to TRBJ2-2; 10 bases fit TRBD1. This CDR3 is 16 amino acids long. From germline, CDR1 is LGHNA and CDR2 YNFKEQ. V was clipped by 4 bases and J by 5 bases; unmatched bases: 7. CDR3 sequence reads: CASSPRTGGLTGELFF. In DNA, the CDR3 is TGTGCCAGCAGCCCCAGGACAGGGGGTTTAACCGGGGAGCTGTTTTTT.

A single count supports this clone. This chain links TRBV28 with TRBJ2-7; TRBD1 or TRBD2 may be the D gene (5 bases each). The CDR3 loop spans 14 amino acids. Trimming stripped 7 bases from V and 2 bases from J, with 15 bases between. Germline V gene data show CDR1 as MDHEN and CDR2 as SYDVKM. The CDR3 spells CASTPPRGPYEQYF. The CDR3 DNA sequence: TGTGCCAGCACCCCCCCGAGGGGTCCCTACGAGCAGTACTTC.

The rearrangement links TRBV5-1 to TRBJ1-4; tentatively, D is TRBD1 (5 bases). CDR1 and CDR2 from the germline V gene are SGHRS and YFSETQ. V was cut by 3 bases and J by 5 bases, with 17 bases left in between. This CDR3 contains 16 residues. This chain's CDR3 is CASSWGATRGNEKLFF. The CDR3 DNA reads as TGCGCCAGCAGCTGGGGTGCGACCCGGGGGAATGAAAAACTGTTTTTT.

The CDR3 reads CASGGGANYGYTF. The CDR3 DNA reads TGTGCCAGCGGCGGGGGAGCTAACTATGGCTACACCTTC. V is TRBV9 and J is TRBJ1-2; a possible D gene is TRBD1 (5 bases). Germline values: CDR1 SGDLS, CDR2 YYNGEE. There are 13 residues in the CDR3. Trimming removed 7 bases from V and 0 bases from J, with 10 bases in between. Filled out from reference TRBV9 and TRBJ1-2, the complete variable domain reads DSGVTQTPKHLITATGQRVTLRCSPRSGDLSVYWYQQSLDQGLQFLIQYYNGEERAKGNILERFSAQQFPDLHSELNLSSLELGDSALYFCASGGGANYGYTFGSGTRLTVV.

This clone was found a few times. The V call is TRBV9, the J call TRBJ2-2, with a possible D match to TRBD2 (6 bases). The V end lost 1 base, the J end lost 1 base, and 11 bases lay between the germline ends. The CDR3 length is 16 residues. Germline V lookup: CDR1 SGDLS, CDR2 YYNGEE. CDR3 residues: CASSVLGTGNTGELFF. CDR3 nucleotides: TGTGCCAGCAGCGTACTCGGGACTGGGAACACCGGGGAGCTGTTTTTT.

This chain links TRBV27 with TRBJ1-1; D is perhaps TRBD1 (5 bases). The length of the CDR3 is 14 residues. Germline CDR1 and CDR2: MNHEY and SMNVEV (reference sequence). V gave up 1 base and J gave up 2 bases, with 8 bases separating them. Here the CDR3 DNA reads TGTGCCAGCAGTTTATGGGACGTAAACACTGAAGCTTTCTTT. Translated, it gives CASSLWDVNTEAFF.

The chain couples TRBV10-2 to TRBJ1-2; D perhaps matches TRBD1 (5 bases). Trimming took 2 bases from V and 8 from J, leaving 18 bases between them. The CDR3 consists of 15 residues. Germline V lookup: CDR1 WSHSY, CDR2 SAAADI. The DNA of the CDR3 is TGCGCCAGCAGTGAGCGCCTCGATATCAGGGAGGGCTACACCTTC. Translation: CASSERLDIREGYTF.

The chain recombines TRBV9 with TRBJ1-1, with D possibly TRBD1 on 5 matching bases. This CDR3 region has 14 residues. V lost 0 bases to trimming and J lost 6 bases, with 12 bases between them. Germline CDR1 SGDLS, CDR2 YYNGEE. CDR3 sequence: CASSVVPGGAEAFF. The CDR3 region has the DNA TGTGCCAGCAGCGTAGTCCCAGGAGGGGCTGAAGCTTTCTTT.

V is TRBV7-2 and J is TRBJ2-5; D is uncertain. Trimming took 4 bases from V and 6 from J, leaving 15 bases between them. Looked up from germline, CDR1 is SGHTA and CDR2 is FQGNSA. The CDR3 loop spans 14 amino acids. The CDR3 is CASSSKQKEQTQYF. CDR3 in DNA: TGTGCCAGCAGCTCAAAACAGAAGGAGCAGACCCAGTACTTC.